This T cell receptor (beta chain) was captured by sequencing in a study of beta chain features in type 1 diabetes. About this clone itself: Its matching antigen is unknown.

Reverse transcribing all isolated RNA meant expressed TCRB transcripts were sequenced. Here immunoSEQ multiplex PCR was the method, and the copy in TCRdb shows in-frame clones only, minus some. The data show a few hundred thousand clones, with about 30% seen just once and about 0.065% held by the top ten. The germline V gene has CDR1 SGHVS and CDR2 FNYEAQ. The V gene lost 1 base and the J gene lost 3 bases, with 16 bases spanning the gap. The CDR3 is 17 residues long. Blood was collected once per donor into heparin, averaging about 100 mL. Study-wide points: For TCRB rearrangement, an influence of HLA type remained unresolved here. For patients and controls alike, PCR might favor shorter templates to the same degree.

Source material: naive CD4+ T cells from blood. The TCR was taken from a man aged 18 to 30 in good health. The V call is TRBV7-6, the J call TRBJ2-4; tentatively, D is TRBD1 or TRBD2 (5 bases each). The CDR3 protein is CASSLEGTVEVKNIQYF. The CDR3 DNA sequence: TGTGCCAGCAGCTTAGAAGGGACGGTAGAGGTCAAAAACATTCAGTACTTC.